This TCR beta chain was obtained from a study of blood T cell repertoires in COVID-19. Produced via immunoSEQ multiplex PCR; TCRdb's table is partial and in-frame only. The top ten clones hold approximately 3% of a sample with roughly 200,000 clones, just under 80% of them seen once. This CDR3 region has 14 residues. After removal of 5 bases from V and 6 bases from J, the junction contained 6 bases not matched to a gene. CDR1 MDHEN and CDR2 SYDVKM come from the germline V gene. The chain uses TRBV28 and TRBJ1-1; TRBD1 matches at 10 bases. The clonotype comes from a woman of 80 years or more with active or convalescent COVID-19. The sequenced material came from peripheral blood. Here the CDR3 reads CASSPTGGSAEAFF. The CDR3 DNA reads as TGTGCCAGCAGTCCGACAGGGGGCTCGGCTGAAGCTTTCTTT.